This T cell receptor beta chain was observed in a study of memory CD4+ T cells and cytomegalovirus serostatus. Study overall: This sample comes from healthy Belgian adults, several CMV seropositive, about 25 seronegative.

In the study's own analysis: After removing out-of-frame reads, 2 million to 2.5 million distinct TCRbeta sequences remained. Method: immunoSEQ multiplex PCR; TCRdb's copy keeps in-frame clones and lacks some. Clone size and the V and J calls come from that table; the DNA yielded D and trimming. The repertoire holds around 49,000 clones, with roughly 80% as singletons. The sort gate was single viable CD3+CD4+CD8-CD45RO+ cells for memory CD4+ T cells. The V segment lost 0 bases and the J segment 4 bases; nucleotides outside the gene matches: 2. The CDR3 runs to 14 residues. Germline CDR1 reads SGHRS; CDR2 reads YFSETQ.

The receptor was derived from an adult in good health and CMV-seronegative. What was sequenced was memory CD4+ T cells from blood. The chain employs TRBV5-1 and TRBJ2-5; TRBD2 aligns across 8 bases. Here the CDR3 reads CASSLAGGRETQYF. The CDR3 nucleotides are TGCGCCAGCAGCTTGGCGGGAGGGCGAGAGACCCAGTACTTC.